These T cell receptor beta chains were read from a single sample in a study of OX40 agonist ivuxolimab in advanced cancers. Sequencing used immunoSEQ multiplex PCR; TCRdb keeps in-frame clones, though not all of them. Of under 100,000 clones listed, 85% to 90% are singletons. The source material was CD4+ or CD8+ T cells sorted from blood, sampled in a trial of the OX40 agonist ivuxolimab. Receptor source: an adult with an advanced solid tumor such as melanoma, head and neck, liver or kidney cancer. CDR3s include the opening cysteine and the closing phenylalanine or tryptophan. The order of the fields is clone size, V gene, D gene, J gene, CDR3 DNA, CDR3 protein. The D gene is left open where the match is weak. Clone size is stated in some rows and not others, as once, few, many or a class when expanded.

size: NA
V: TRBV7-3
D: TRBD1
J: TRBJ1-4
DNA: TGTGCCAGCAGCAGAACACAGGGGGCCGTAGGGGAAAAACTGTTTTTT
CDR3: CASSRTQGAVGEKLFF

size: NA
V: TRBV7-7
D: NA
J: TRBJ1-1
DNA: TGTGCTAGCAGCTTAGCCCAGAACACTGAAGCTTTCTTT
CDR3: CASSLAQNTEAFF

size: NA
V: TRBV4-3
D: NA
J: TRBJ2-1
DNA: TGCGCCAGCAGCCAAGCAAAAGGGTCCCCCTACAATGAGCAGTTCTTC
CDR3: CASSQAKGSPYNEQFF

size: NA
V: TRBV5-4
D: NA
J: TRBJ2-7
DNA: TGTGCCAGCAGCAACAGGACCGTATTTTCCTACGAGCAGTACTTC
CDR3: CASSNRTVFSYEQYF

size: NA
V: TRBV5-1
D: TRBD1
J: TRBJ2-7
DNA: TGCGCCAGCAGCCCGGGACAGGGTTTCAACGAGCAGTACTTC
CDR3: CASSPGQGFNEQYF

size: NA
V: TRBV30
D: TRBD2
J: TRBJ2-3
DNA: TGTGCCTGGAGGGCTCCGGGGGGTGATACGCAGTATTTT
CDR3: CAWRAPGGDTQYF

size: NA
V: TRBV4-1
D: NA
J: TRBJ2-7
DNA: TGCGCCAGCAGCCCTATTCTCAGGGCCCCCTACGAGCAGTACTTC
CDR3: CASSPILRAPYEQYF

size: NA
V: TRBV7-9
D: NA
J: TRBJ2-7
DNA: TGTGCCAGCAGCTTATTTTTCCTGGAGGACAGAGTTTACGAGCAGTACTTC
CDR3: CASSLFFLEDRVYEQYF

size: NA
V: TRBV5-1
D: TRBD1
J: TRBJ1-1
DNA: TGCGCCAGCAGCGCTGCCGGGACAGGGCTAAACACTGAAGCTTTCTTT
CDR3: CASSAAGTGLNTEAFF

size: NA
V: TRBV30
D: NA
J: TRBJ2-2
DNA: TGTGCCTGGAGAATTTTGGGGGGCACCGGGGAGCTGTTTTTT
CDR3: CAWRILGGTGELFF

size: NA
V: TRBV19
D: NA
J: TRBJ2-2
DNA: TGTGCCAGTAGTATAGTAGACGGGGAGCTGTTTTTT
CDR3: CASSIVDGELFF

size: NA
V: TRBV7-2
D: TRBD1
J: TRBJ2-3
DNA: TGTGCCAGCAGCTTAATGGGACAGGGAGACACAGATACGCAGTATTTT
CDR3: CASSLMGQGDTDTQYF

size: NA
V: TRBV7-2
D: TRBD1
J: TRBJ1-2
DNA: TGTGCCAGCAGCTTTTCACAGGGGGTACTAAAGGGCTACACCTTC
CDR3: CASSFSQGVLKGYTF

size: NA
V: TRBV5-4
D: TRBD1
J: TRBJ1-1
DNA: TGTGCCAGCAGGGACAGGGACCGGAACACTGAAGCTTTCTTT
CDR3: CASRDRDRNTEAFF

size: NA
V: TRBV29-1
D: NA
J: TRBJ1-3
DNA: TGCAGTTATACTGGGGGAAACACCATATATTTT
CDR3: CSYTGGNTIYF

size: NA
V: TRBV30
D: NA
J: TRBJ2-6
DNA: TGTGCCTGGAGTGTGTCTGGGGCCAACGTCCTGACTTTC
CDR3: CAWSVSGANVLTF

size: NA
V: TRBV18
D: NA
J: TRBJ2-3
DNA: TGTGCCAGCTCACCACGGGGAGGAACCGCAGATACGCAGTATTTT
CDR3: CASSPRGGTADTQYF

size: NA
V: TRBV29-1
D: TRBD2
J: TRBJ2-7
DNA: TGCAGCGTTGGGCCGGGACTATACGAGCAGTACTTC
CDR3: CSVGPGLYEQYF

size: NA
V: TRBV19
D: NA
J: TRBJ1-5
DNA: TGTGCCAGTACCACTTCCGACAGTACAAATCAGCCCCAGCATTTT
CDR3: CASTTSDSTNQPQHF

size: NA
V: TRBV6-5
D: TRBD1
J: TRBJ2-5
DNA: TGTGCCAGCAGTTACGGACAGGGACGAACGGAGACCCAGTACTTC
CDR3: CASSYGQGRTETQYF

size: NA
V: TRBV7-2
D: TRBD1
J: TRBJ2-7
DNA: TGTGCCAGCAGCTTCCGGACAGGGGATACTGCAGAGCAGTACTTC
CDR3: CASSFRTGDTAEQYF

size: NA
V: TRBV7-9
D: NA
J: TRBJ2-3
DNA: TGTGCCAGCAGCTTAGCAACCCTTTATACTAGCACAGATACGCAGTATTTT
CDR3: CASSLATLYTSTDTQYF

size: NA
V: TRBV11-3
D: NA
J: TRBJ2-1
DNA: TGTGCCAGCAGCTCCCCCCGGGGAAACTACAATGAGCAGTTCTTC
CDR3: CASSSPRGNYNEQFF

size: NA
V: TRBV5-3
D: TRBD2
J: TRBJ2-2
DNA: TGTGCCAGAAGCCATCGGACTAGCGGGAGGGCGCGAACGAACACCGGGGAGCTGTTTTTT
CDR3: CARSHRTSGRARTNTGELFF

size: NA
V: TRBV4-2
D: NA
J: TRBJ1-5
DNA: TGTGCCAGCAGCCAAGATGGGACACAGGATAGCAATCAGCCCCAGCATTTT
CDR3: CASSQDGTQDSNQPQHF

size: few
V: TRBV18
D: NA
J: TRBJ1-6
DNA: TGTGCCAGCTCACCCCGGGGGGGTCGCTCCTATAATTCACCCCTCCACTTT
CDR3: CASSPRGGRSYNSPLHF

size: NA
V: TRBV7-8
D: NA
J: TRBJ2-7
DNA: TGTGCCAGCAGCTCAACCACGGCAACATGGTCTGGAGAGCAGTACTTC
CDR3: CASSSTTATWSGEQYF

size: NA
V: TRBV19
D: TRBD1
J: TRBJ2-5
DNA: TGTGCCAGTAGTTCGATCAGGGGGCAAAGGCAAGAGACCCAGTACTTC
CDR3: CASSSIRGQRQETQYF

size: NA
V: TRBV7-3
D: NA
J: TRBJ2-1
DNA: TGTGCCAGCAGCTACAATACCTACAATGAGCAGTTCTTC
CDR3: CASSYNTYNEQFF

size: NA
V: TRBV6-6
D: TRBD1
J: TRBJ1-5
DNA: TGTGCCAGCAGTTGGGACAGGGGGTGGCAGCCCCAGCATTTT
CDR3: CASSWDRGWQPQHF

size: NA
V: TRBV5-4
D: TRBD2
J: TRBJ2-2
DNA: TGTGCCAGCAGCCGGCCCCCGCGGGGGGGCCTGAACGGGGAGCTGTTTTTT
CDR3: CASSRPPRGGLNGELFF

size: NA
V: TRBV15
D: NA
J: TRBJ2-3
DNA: TGTGCCACCAGCGCCCGGGACCGCCGCACAGATACGCAGTATTTT
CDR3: CATSARDRRTDTQYF

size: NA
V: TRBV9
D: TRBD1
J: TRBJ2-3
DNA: TGTGCCAGCAGCGGAAGACAGGGGGTGGTAGATACGCAGTATTTT
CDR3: CASSGRQGVVDTQYF

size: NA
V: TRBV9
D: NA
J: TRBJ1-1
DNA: TGTGCCAGCAGCTCGACGGTGAACACTGAAGCTTTCTTT
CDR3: CASSSTVNTEAFF

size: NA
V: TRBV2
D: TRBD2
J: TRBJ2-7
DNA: TGTGCCAGCAGGCGGGGGGGAGTTTACGAGCAGTACTTC
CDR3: CASRRGGVYEQYF

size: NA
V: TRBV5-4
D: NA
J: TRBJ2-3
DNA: TGTGCCAGCAGCTTGGAGGGTCTGGACGGTTACACAGATACGCAGTATTTT
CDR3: CASSLEGLDGYTDTQYF

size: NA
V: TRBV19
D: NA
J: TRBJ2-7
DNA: TGTGCCAGTAGTATCCCCTATGGGAGCGGGCCTGGGGAGCAGTACTTC
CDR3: CASSIPYGSGPGEQYF

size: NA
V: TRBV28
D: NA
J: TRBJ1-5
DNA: TGTGCCAGCATTTTAGGGAGAACTCAGCCCCAGCATTTT
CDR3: CASILGRTQPQHF

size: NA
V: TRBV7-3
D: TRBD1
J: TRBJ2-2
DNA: TGTGCCAGCAGCCCGGGGACAGCAAACACCGGGGAGCTGTTTTTT
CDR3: CASSPGTANTGELFF

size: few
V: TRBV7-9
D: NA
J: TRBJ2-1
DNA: TGTGCCAGCAGCTTAGGACAGAACTACAATGAGCAGTTCTTC
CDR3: CASSLGQNYNEQFF

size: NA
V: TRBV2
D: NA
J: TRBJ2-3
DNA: TGTGCCAGCAGGGCCGGGACACAGCACACAGATACGCAGTATTTT
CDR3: CASRAGTQHTDTQYF

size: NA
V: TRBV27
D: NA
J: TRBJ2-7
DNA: TGTGCCAGCAGTTTAAATAGACAGGCCGCCTACGAGCAGTACTTC
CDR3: CASSLNRQAAYEQYF

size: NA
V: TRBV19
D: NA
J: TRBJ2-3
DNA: TGTGCCAGTAGTCCGGGACTTCACACAGATACGCAGTATTTT
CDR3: CASSPGLHTDTQYF

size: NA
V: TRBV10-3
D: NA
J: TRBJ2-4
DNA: TGTGCCATCAGAGAAGGGGCCGGAAACATTCAGTACTTC
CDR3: CAIREGAGNIQYF

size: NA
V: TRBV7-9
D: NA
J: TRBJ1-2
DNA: TGTGCCAGCAGCATCCTGGACAACTATGGCTACACCTTC
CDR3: CASSILDNYGYTF

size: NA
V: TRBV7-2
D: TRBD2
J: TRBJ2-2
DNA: TGTGCCAGCAGCCCCCGTCTAGCGGGGGGAACCGGGGAGCTGTTTTTT
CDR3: CASSPRLAGGTGELFF

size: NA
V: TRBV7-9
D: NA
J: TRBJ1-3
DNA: TGTGCCAGCAGCAAAAGACAGGCCAAGGGAAACACCATATATTTT
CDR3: CASSKRQAKGNTIYF

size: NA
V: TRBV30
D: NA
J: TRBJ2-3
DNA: TGTGCCTGGACCCCAGGGAGCACAGATACGCAGTATTTT
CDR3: CAWTPGSTDTQYF

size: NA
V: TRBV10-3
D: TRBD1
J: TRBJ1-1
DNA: TGTGCCATCAGTTCGACAGGGTTGAATGAAGCTTTCTTT
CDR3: CAISSTGLNEAFF

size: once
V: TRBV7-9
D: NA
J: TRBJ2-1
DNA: TGTGCCAGCAGCTTAGCCGCTAGTAGAAACAATGAGCAGTTCTTC
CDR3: CASSLAASRNNEQFF

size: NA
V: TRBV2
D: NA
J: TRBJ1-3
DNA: TGTGCCAGCGCGGTCTCTGGAAACACCATATATTTT
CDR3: CASAVSGNTIYF

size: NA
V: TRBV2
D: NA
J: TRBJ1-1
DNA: TGTGCCAGCACTATTTCGGGTCTCAACACTGAAGCTTTCTTT
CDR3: CASTISGLNTEAFF

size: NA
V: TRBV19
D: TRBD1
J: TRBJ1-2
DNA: TGTGCCAGTAGTATGGGGGACAGGAACTATGGCTACACCTTC
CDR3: CASSMGDRNYGYTF

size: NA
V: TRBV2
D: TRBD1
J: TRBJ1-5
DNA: TGTGCCAGCAGTAATGGGGGACAGGGGAGAAGTCAGCCCCAGCATTTT
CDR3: CASSNGGQGRSQPQHF